The clone carrying this T cell receptor (beta chain) was counted ten times or more. Its matching antigen is unknown. This sample was taken from a study of CD8+CD57+ T cells in acquired aplastic anemia. Study background: Mean DNA quantity obtained from sorted CD4+ and CD8+ cells was 3 to 3.5 ug.

V was cut by 1 base and J by 0 bases, with 10 bases left in between. There are 15 residues in the CDR3. In germline, CDR1 is LGHNA, CDR2 YNFKEQ. The patients chosen for sequencing had shown expansion of CD8+CD57+ cells (detected by flow cytometry). Each of the patients presented with severe acquired aplastic anemia. TCR beta VDJ and CDR3 profiling used genomic DNA as template. TCRdb used MiXCR to reprocess the reads, holding one entry per CDR3 protein. The sample yields some 200,000 distinct CDR3 sequences, around half seen once. Findings and caveats of the study: CD8+ Simpson's diversity in patients was not significantly different from that in controls. Patients and controls shared over 25 CD8+ CDR3 sequences.

The sequenced sample was sorted CD4+, CD8+, or CD8+CD57+ T cells (not recorded which) from PBMCs. The chain is built from TRBV4-2 and TRBJ2-7; no clear D. The clonotype comes from a human donor with aplastic anemia. Here the CDR3 DNA reads TGTGCCAGCAGCCAAGGACCCATCCCCTCCTACGAGCAGTACTTC. It encodes CASSQGPIPSYEQYF.